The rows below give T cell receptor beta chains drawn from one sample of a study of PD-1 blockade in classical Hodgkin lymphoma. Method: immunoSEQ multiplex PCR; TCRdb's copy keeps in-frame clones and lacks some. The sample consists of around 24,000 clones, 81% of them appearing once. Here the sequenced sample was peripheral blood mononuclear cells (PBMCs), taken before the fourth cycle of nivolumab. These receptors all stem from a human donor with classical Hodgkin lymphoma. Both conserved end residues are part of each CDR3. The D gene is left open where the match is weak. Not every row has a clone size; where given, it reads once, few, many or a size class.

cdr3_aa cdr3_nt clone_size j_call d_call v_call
CAWSGGGPQHF TGTGCCTGGAGCGGGGGGGGGCCCCAGCATTTT NA TRBJ1-5 NA TRBV30
CSGLAGSYNEQFF TGCAGCGGACTAGCGGGGTCCTACAATGAGCAGTTCTTC NA TRBJ2-1 TRBD2 TRBV29-1
CASSRTTSGSSDTQYF TGTGCCAGCAGCCGGACGACTAGCGGGAGTTCAGATACGCAGTATTTT NA TRBJ2-3 TRBD2 TRBV4-2
CASSLGLAEYNEQFF TGTGCCAGCAGCTTGGGACTAGCGGAGTACAATGAGCAGTTCTTC NA TRBJ2-1 TRBD2 TRBV11-2
CASSHPGQGSEKLFF TGCGCCAGCAGCCATCCGGGACAGGGGAGTGAAAAACTGTTTTTT NA TRBJ1-4 TRBD1 TRBV4-1
CASRITDETEAFF TGCGCCAGTCGTATAACAGATGAGACTGAAGCTTTCTTT NA TRBJ1-1 NA TRBV5-1
CASSQVDMGLRYNKQFF TGCGCCAGCAGCCAAGTGGACATGGGATTAAGGTACAATAAGCAGTTCTTC NA TRBJ2-1 NA TRBV4-1
CASSPRPMLAGGGETQYF TGTGCCAGCAGTCCTCGTCCGATGCTAGCGGGAGGGGGAGAGACCCAGTACTTC NA TRBJ2-5 TRBD2 TRBV2
CASSLAGLSTEAFF TGTGCCAGCAGCTTAGCAGGTCTGAGCACTGAAGCTTTCTTT NA TRBJ1-1 NA TRBV11-2
CASSATGGVSNQPQHF TGTGCCAGTAGTGCGACAGGAGGAGTTAGCAATCAGCCCCAGCATTTT NA TRBJ1-5 NA TRBV19
CASSSGTGDTGELFF TGTGCCAGCAGCTCCGGGACAGGGGACACCGGGGAGCTGTTTTTT NA TRBJ2-2 TRBD1 TRBV11-3
CASSEAWDRGPYNEQFF TGTGCCAGCAGTGAAGCATGGGACAGGGGGCCCTACAATGAGCAGTTCTTC NA TRBJ2-1 TRBD1 TRBV6-1
CASSIAPGAGPQGTQYF TGTGCCAGTAGTATAGCCCCGGGGGCAGGACCCCAAGGGACCCAGTACTTC medium-sized TRBJ2-5 NA TRBV19
CASKQDTNYGYTF TGTGCCAGCAAACAGGATACTAACTATGGCTACACCTTC NA TRBJ1-2 NA TRBV2
CASSLYPGQGNEQYF TGTGCCAGCAGTTTATACCCGGGACAGGGGAACGAGCAGTACTTC many TRBJ2-7 TRBD1 TRBV27
CASSLTRTTGELFF TGTGCCAGCAGCTTAACCAGGACCACCGGGGAGCTGTTTTTT NA TRBJ2-2 NA TRBV7-3
CASSDWGKSGEQYF TGCGCCAGCAGTGACTGGGGGAAATCGGGCGAGCAGTACTTC NA TRBJ2-7 NA TRBV10-1
CASSQDRGIETQYF TGTGCCAGCAGCCAAGATAGGGGAATAGAGACCCAGTACTTC once TRBJ2-5 NA TRBV4-2
CASSFRQDQETQYF TGTGCCAGTAGTTTCCGGCAAGATCAAGAGACCCAGTACTTC NA TRBJ2-5 NA TRBV19
CASSLGTRGTEAFF TGTGCCAGCAGCTTGGGGACGAGGGGCACTGAAGCTTTCTTT few TRBJ1-1 NA TRBV5-4
CASSFGQGVGEQFF TGTGCCAGCAGCTTTGGACAGGGGGTCGGTGAGCAGTTCTTC NA TRBJ2-1 TRBD1 TRBV5-4
CASSPPQSTLYEQYF TGTGCCAGCAGCCCACCACAGTCCACCCTTTACGAGCAGTACTTC NA TRBJ2-7 NA TRBV7-2
CASRTLSGFGGYTF TGTGCCAGCAGAACTCTTTCAGGGTTTGGGGGCTACACCTTC NA TRBJ1-2 NA TRBV6-4
CASSLLGSAASYNEQFF TGTGCCAGCAGCTTATTAGGGAGCGCAGCGTCCTACAATGAGCAGTTCTTC NA TRBJ2-1 NA TRBV7-9
CASSPDRGYGYTF TGCGCCAGCAGCCCGGACAGGGGCTATGGCTACACCTTC NA TRBJ1-2 TRBD1 TRBV5-1
CASSLGGDDTQYF TGTGCCAGCAGCTTAGGGGGGGACGATACGCAGTATTTT NA TRBJ2-3 NA TRBV5-5
CASSSYPETYGYTF TGCGCCAGCAGCTCCTACCCGGAGACCTATGGCTACACCTTC NA TRBJ1-2 NA TRBV5-1
CATSRKPPPSVDGYTF TGTGCCACCAGCAGGAAGCCCCCCCCGTCCGTAGATGGCTACACCTTC NA TRBJ1-2 NA TRBV15
CASSQSTDTQYF TGTGCCAGCAGCCAATCCACAGATACGCAGTATTTT NA TRBJ2-3 NA TRBV16